The clone carrying this TCR beta chain showed up just once. The sample is drawn from a study of cytomegalovirus exposure and HLA in healthy donors. Trimming took off 8 bases at V and 5 bases at J, with 12 bases between the two ends. From germline, CDR1 is SQVTM and CDR2 ANQGSEA. The CDR3 loop spans 11 amino acids. The table came from immunoSEQ multiplex PCR; TCRdb's copy has only in-frame clones and leaves some out. The repertoire has approximately 60,000 clones, 90% to 95% of them found once; the top ten carry 1% to 1.5%. This clonotype originated in a woman younger than 35 in good health and CMV-seronegative. The chain carries TRBV29-1 and TRBJ1-1; D call uncertain. The sample was PBMCs. The CDR3 DNA follows: TGCAGCACCCTGTCAGGAACTGAAGCTTTCTTT. Translating gives CSTLSGTEAFF.